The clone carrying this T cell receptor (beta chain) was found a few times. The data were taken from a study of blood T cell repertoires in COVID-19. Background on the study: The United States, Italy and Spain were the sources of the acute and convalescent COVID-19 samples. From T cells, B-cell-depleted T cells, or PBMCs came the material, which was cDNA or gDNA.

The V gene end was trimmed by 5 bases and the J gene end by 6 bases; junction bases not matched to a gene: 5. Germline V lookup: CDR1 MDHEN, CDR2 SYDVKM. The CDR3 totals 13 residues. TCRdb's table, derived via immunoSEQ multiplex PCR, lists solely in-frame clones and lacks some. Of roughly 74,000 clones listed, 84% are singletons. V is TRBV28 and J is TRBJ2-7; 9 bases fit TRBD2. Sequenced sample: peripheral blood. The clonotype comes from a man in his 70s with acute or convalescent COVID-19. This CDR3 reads CASSSGRIGEQYF. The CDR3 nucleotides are TGTGCCAGCAGTAGCGGGAGGATTGGCGAGCAGTACTTC.